This TCR beta chain was observed in a study of cytomegalovirus exposure and HLA in healthy donors. The V gene's germline CDR1 is MDHEN and CDR2 SYDVKM. V shed 5 bases and J 0 bases; nucleotides not matched to a gene: 6. The CDR3 loop spans 15 amino acids. 13 Jbeta primers and 60 Vbeta primers were used for the PCR. Sequencing was performed with immunoSEQ multiplex PCR; in TCRdb, only in-frame clones are kept and a portion is missing. This table holds 85,000 to 130,000 clones, over 70% found once. Sequenced material: PBMCs. The clonotype comes from a male donor in good health and CMV-seropositive. The genes are TRBV28 and TRBJ2-7, with 8 nucleotides matching TRBD1. CDR3 sequence reads: CASSRRTGSSYEQYF. CDR3 nucleotide sequence: TGTGCCAGCAGTAGACGGACAGGGAGCTCCTACGAGCAGTACTTC.